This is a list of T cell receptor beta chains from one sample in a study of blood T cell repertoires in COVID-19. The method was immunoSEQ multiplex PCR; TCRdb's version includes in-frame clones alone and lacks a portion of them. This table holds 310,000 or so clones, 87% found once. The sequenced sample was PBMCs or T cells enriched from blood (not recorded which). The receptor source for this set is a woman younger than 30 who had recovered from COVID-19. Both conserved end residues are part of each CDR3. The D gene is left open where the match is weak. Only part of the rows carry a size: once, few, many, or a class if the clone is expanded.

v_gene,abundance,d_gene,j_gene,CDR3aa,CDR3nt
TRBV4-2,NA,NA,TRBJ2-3,CASSATGGPPDTQYF,TGTGCCAGCAGCGCAACTGGAGGGCCGCCAGATACGCAGTATTTT
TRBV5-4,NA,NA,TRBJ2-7,CASSLAGDLYEQYF,TGTGCCAGCAGCTTGGCAGGGGACCTCTACGAGCAGTACTTC
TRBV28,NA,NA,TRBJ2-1,CASNRGLADYNEQFF,TGTGCCAGCAACCGGGGGCTAGCGGACTACAATGAGCAGTTCTTC
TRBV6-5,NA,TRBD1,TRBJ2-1,CASISGQTIYNEQFF,TGTGCCAGCATCTCGGGACAGACCATATACAATGAGCAGTTCTTC
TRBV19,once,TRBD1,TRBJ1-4,CASTIRPGQGRRHEKLFF,TGTGCCAGTACCATCCGTCCGGGACAGGGTCGTCGTCATGAAAAACTGTTTTTT
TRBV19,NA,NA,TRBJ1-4,CASSLAYEKLFF,TGTGCCAGTAGTTTGGCTTATGAAAAACTGTTTTTT
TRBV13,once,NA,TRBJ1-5,CASSLEFLIPGPNQPQHF,TGTGCCAGCAGCTTAGAGTTTCTTATCCCTGGCCCTAATCAGCCCCAGCATTTT
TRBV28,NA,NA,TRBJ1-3,CASSLGGSGNTIYF,TGTGCCAGCAGTTTGGGGGGGTCGGGAAACACCATATATTTT
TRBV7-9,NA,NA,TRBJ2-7,CASSLGGGPYEQYF,TGTGCCAGCAGCTTAGGTGGCGGCCCCTACGAGCAGTACTTC
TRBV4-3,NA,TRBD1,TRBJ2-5,CASSRRTGQETQYF,TGCGCCAGCAGCCGCCGGACAGGGCAAGAGACCCAGTACTTC
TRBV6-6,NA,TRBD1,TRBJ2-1,CASSATGQGNNEQFF,TGTGCCAGCAGCGCAACGGGACAGGGTAACAATGAGCAGTTCTTC
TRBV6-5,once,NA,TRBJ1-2,CASSYSDISNYGYTF,TGTGCCAGCAGTTACTCGGACATTTCTAACTATGGCTACACCTTC
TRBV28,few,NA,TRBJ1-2,CASSLRDILWRYGYTF,TGTGCCAGCAGTTTAAGGGACATTCTCTGGCGCTATGGCTACACCTTC
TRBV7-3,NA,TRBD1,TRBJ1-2,CASSQTGGYGYTF,TGTGCCAGCAGCCAGACAGGGGGCTATGGCTACACCTTC
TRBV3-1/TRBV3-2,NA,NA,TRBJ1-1,CASSLWGENTEAFF,TGTGCCAGCAGCCTATGGGGGGAGAACACTGAAGCTTTCTTT
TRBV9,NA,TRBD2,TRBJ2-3,CASNLAGGPDTQYF,TGTGCCAGCAACCTAGCGGGAGGGCCAGATACGCAGTATTTT
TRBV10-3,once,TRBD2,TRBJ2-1,CAISGGSGGPGDEQFF,TGTGCCATCAGTGGGGGAAGCGGGGGGCCGGGTGATGAGCAGTTCTTC
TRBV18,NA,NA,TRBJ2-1,CASSRDFSSYNEQFF,TGTGCCAGCTCAAGGGACTTTAGCTCCTACAATGAGCAGTTCTTC
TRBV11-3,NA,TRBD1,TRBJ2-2,CASSQTQGVGGELFF,TGTGCCAGCAGCCAAACACAGGGGGTCGGCGGGGAGCTGTTTTTT
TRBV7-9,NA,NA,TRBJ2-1,CASSLGLHYNEQFF,TGTGCCAGCAGCTTAGGGCTTCACTACAATGAGCAGTTCTTC
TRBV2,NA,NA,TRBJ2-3,CASTYTDTQYF,TGTGCCAGCACCTACACAGATACGCAGTATTTT
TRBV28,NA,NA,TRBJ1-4,CASSLMETDRNEKLFF,TGTGCCAGCAGTTTAATGGAGACAGACCGTAATGAAAAACTGTTTTTT
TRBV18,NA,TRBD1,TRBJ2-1,CASSWDRATQNEQFF,TGTGCCAGCTCCTGGGACAGGGCGACCCAAAATGAGCAGTTCTTC
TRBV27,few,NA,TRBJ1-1,CASSYTVNTEAFF,TGTGCCAGCAGCTATACAGTGAACACTGAAGCTTTCTTT